The 26 T cell receptor beta chains below come from one sample, sequenced in a study of cytomegalovirus exposure and HLA in healthy donors. The PCR contained 60 Vbeta and 13 Jbeta primers. Method: immunoSEQ multiplex PCR; TCRdb's copy keeps in-frame clones and lacks some. The sample carries some 150,000 clones, around 88% recorded once. What was sequenced was PBMCs. All receptors derive from a woman aged 25 to 39 in good health and CMV-seronegative.

The V gene is TRBV28, the J gene TRBJ1-2; a weak D match, TRBD1 (5 bases). V lost 5 bases to trimming and J lost 3 bases, with 13 bases between them. The germline CDR1 and CDR2 sequences are MDHEN and SYDVKM. This CDR3 has 14 residues. The CDR3 DNA sequence: TGTGCCAGCAGTCCCCTCGACAGCTACTATGGCTACACCTTC. The encoded protein is CASSPLDSYYGYTF.

The rearrangement links TRBV9 to TRBJ1-1; TRBD1 might be the D (6 bases). Germline CDR1 SGDLS, CDR2 YYNGEE. V lost 3 bases and J lost 6, with 15 bases in between. The CDR3 is 14 amino acids. In DNA, the CDR3 is TGTGCCAGCAGCGCACACGCGGACAGTCCTGAAGCTTTCTTT. Its translation: CASSAHADSPEAFF.

The chain uses TRBV28 and TRBJ1-4; 8 bases align to TRBD1. CDR1 is MDHEN and CDR2 is SYDVKM in the germline V gene. This CDR3 region has 14 residues. V shed 8 bases and J 8 bases; nucleotides not matched to a gene: 10. The CDR3 sequence: CASSSQGAGEKLFF. In DNA form, the CDR3 reads TGTGCCAGCTCCTCGCAGGGGGCAGGGGAAAAACTGTTTTTT.

This sequence joins TRBV10-3 and TRBJ1-1; D unclear. Per germline, CDR1 ENHRY and CDR2 SYGVKD. The CDR3 is made up of 14 amino acids. V lost 0 bases to trimming and J lost 8 bases, with 13 bases between them. CDR3 protein: CAISESPGLSEAFF. The CDR3 region has the DNA TGTGCCATCAGTGAGTCGCCCGGGTTGTCCGAAGCTTTCTTT.

V is TRBV4-1 and J is TRBJ2-5; a possible D gene is TRBD2 (6 bases). There are 16 residues in the CDR3. Germline CDR1 and CDR2: MGHRA and YSYEKL. The germline V and J ends were trimmed by 0 bases and 2 bases, with 13 bases remaining between them. Written as DNA, the CDR3 is TGCGCCAGCAGCCAAGATATGGGCGGGGCACAAGAGACCCAGTACTTC. Translation: CASSQDMGGAQETQYF.

The rearrangement uses TRBV15 and TRBJ2-1, with TRBD2 matching over 7 bases. Germline CDR1 and CDR2: LNHNV and YYDKDF (reference sequence). This CDR3 is 16 amino acids long. V shed 0 bases, J shed 3 bases, and the junction held 5 bases outside the gene matches. CDR3 coding DNA: TGTGCCACCAGCAGAGATGGGAGGGGAGACTACAATGAGCAGTTCTTC. As protein: CATSRDGRGDYNEQFF.

The chain uses TRBV28 and TRBJ1-1; D not resolved. The V and J ends lost 6 bases and 3 bases respectively, with 5 bases between them. CDR3 size: 11 residues. CDR1 is MDHEN and CDR2 is SYDVKM in the germline V gene. CDR3 in amino acids: CASRYHTEAFF. The CDR3 coding sequence is TGTGCCAGCAGATATCACACTGAAGCTTTCTTT.

This chain links TRBV5-1 with TRBJ2-2, with D perhaps TRBD2 (5 bases). Trimming shortened V by 4 bases and J by 0 bases, and 16 bases separated the two germline ends. CDR1 and CDR2 from the germline V gene are SGHRS and YFSETQ. CDR3 length equals 17 residues. DNA of the CDR3: TGCGCCAGCAGCCCGCTGGGGAGCCGAACGAACACCGGGGAGCTGTTTTTT. It yields the protein CASSPLGSRTNTGELFF.

This chain joins TRBV7-9 and TRBJ2-5, with 7 bases fitting TRBD1. The tail of the sequence fits TRBJ2-7 better, so the J call may be wrong. Germline assignment: CDR1 SEHNR and CDR2 FQNEAQ (reference sequence). This CDR3 region has 15 residues. The CDR3 sequence: CASSLVRQGSYEQYF. The CDR3 region has the DNA TGTGCCAGCAGCTTAGTTAGACAGGGTTCCTACGAGCAGTACTTC.

The chain has TRBV5-1 and TRBJ2-1, with D maybe TRBD2 (5 bases). CDR1 is SGHRS, CDR2 YFSETQ, per germline. Trimming left V 0 bases short and J 0 bases short, with 7 bases between. The CDR3 length is 15 residues. The CDR3 is CASSLVGSSYNEQFF. As DNA, the CDR3 is TGCGCCAGCAGCTTGGTGGGGAGCTCCTACAATGAGCAGTTCTTC. The complete variable domain, with remaining parts taken from reference TRBV5-1 and TRBJ2-1, reads KAGVTQTPRYLIKTRGQQVTLSCSPISGHRSVSWYQQTPGQGLQFLFEYFSETQRNKGNFPGRFSGRQFSNSRSEMNVSTLELGDSALYLCASSLVGSSYNEQFFGPGTRLTVL.

This clone was seen a few times. The chain links TRBV10-3 to TRBJ1-2, with 7 bases that match TRBD1. There are 14 residues in the CDR3. Germline assignment: CDR1 ENHRY and CDR2 SYGVKD. Germline trimming cut 5 bases from V and 1 base from J; bases unmatched to any gene: 4. CDR3 nucleotides: TGTGCCATCAGTCCCCAGGGGGGTAACTATGGCTACACCTTC. As protein: CAISPQGGNYGYTF.

V and J are TRBV7-8 and TRBJ2-3; D gene uncertain. Per the germline V gene, CDR1 is SGHVS and CDR2 is FQNEAQ. CDR3 length: 14 amino acids. V gave up 3 bases and J gave up 4 bases, with 11 bases separating them. CDR3 sequence (DNA): TGTGCCAGCAGCTTGAATTTATACTCAGATACGCAGTATTTT. As protein: CASSLNLYSDTQYF. The full variable domain, with the rest looked up from reference TRBV7-8 and TRBJ2-3, is GAGVSQSPRYKVAKRGQDVALRCDPISGHVSLFWYQQALGQGPEFLTYFQNEAQLDKSGLPSDRFFAERPEGSVSTLKIQRTQQEDSAVYLCASSLNLYSDTQYFGPGTRLTVL.

The chain is built from TRBV4-1 and TRBJ2-3; possibly TRBD2 for D (6 bases). This CDR3 has 12 amino acids. Looked up from germline, CDR1 is MGHRA and CDR2 is YSYEKL. With 11 bases removed from V and 6 bases from J, the gap between germline ends came to 15 bases. Here the CDR3 reads CAAGRPTDTQYF. CDR3 nucleotide sequence: TGCGCCGCGGGAAGGCCTACGGATACGCAGTATTTT.

The V call is TRBV10-3, the J call TRBJ2-2, with 7 nucleotides matching TRBD2. The length of the CDR3 is 16 residues. The junction had 10 bases not matched to a gene; V was cut back by 4 bases and J by 5 bases. Germline V CDR1 and CDR2: ENHRY, SYGVKD. DNA for the CDR3: TGTGCCATCAGTGGCGGTGCAAGGGGAGGGACCGGGGAGCTGTTTTTT. As protein: CAISGGARGGTGELFF.

V and J are TRBV7-2 and TRBJ1-1, with unresolved D. The V end lost 0 bases, the J end lost 11 bases, and 22 bases lay between the germline ends. This CDR3 contains 16 residues. The germline gives CDR1 SGHTA, CDR2 FQGNSA. The CDR3 region is CASSLARSIVSSKAFF. The CDR3 DNA sequence: TGTGCCAGCAGCTTAGCCAGGTCGATAGTGAGTTCGAAGGCTTTCTTT.

The chain combines TRBV9 with TRBJ2-1; TRBD1 is a possible D gene (6 bases). This CDR3 is 14 amino acids long. Looked up from germline, CDR1 is SGDLS and CDR2 is YYNGEE. The germline V and J ends were trimmed by 0 bases and 6 bases, with 10 bases remaining between them. CDR3 nucleotides: TGTGCCAGCAGCGTAGCACAGGGCCGCAATGAGCAGTTCTTC. Translating gives CASSVAQGRNEQFF.

V gene TRBV7-2 combines with J gene TRBJ2-2, with 9 bases matching TRBD2. The CDR3 consists of 15 residues. The trim removed 5 bases at V and 5 bases at J, leaving 6 bases unmatched. Germline-derived CDR1 and CDR2 are SGHTA and FQGNSA. The CDR3, as DNA: TGTGCCAGCAGCATGAGCGGGGGGAGGACCGGGGAGCTGTTTTTT. It yields the protein CASSMSGGRTGELFF.

The chain joins TRBV12-2 to TRBJ2-7; the table's D call, TRBD2, has no DNA check behind it. TRBV12-2 is an annotated pseudogene. CDR3 size: 19 residues. The CDR3 loop reads CASRIGPGASGREGYEQYF. CDR3 nucleotide sequence: TGTGCAAGTCGAATCGGTCCCGGTGCTAGCGGGAGGGAGGGCTACGAGCAGTACTTC.

The chain is built from TRBV27 and TRBJ1-2, with 7 bases matching TRBD1. This CDR3 contains 14 residues. V lost 7 bases, J lost 5 bases, and 10 bases stayed unmatched. In germline, CDR1 is MNHEY, CDR2 SMNVEV (reference sequence). The CDR3 loop is CASKSQGVEYGYTF. The CDR3, as DNA: TGTGCCAGCAAGTCTCAGGGGGTTGAGTATGGCTACACCTTC.

The chain couples TRBV28 to TRBJ2-7; D call uncertain. In germline, CDR1 is MDHEN, CDR2 SYDVKM. Deletions cut 3 bases from V and 1 base from J, with 7 bases between. The length of the CDR3 is 13 residues. The CDR3: CASSFVVSYEQYF. The CDR3 nucleotides read TGTGCCAGCAGTTTTGTAGTATCCTACGAGCAGTACTTC. The variable domain in full, completed from reference TRBV28 and TRBJ2-7, reads DVKVTQSSRYLVKRTGEKVFLECVQDMDHENMFWYRQDPGLGLRLIYFSYDVKMKEKGDIPEGYSVSREKKERFSLILESASTNQTSMYLCASSFVVSYEQYFGPGTRLTVT.

This clone was detected once. The CDR3 DNA is TGTGCCAGCAGATTGGGCAGGGGGCTCGATTCACCCCTCCACTTT. Its translation: CASRLGRGLDSPLHF. The chain joins TRBV6-6 to TRBJ1-6, with TRBD1 identical over 8 bases. The CDR3 is 15 residues long. Germline-derived CDR1 and CDR2 are MNHNY and SVGAGI (reference sequence). The V and J ends lost 6 bases and 8 bases, in that order; junction bases with no gene match: 9.

The CDR3 region is CASSLGTGTIARETQYF. In nucleotides, the CDR3 is TGTGCCAGCAGCTTAGGGACAGGGACAATAGCGAGGGAGACCCAGTACTTC. The chain carries TRBV7-9 and TRBJ2-5, with 8 bases fitting TRBD1. The CDR3 has 17 amino acids. Trimming cost V 1 base and J 5 bases; bases outside gene matches: 12. Per germline, CDR1 SEHNR and CDR2 FQNEAQ (reference sequence). The full variable domain, rest sourced from reference TRBV7-9 and TRBJ2-5, is DTGVSQNPRHKITKRGQNVTFRCDPISEHNRLYWYRQTLGQGPEFLTYFQNEAQLEKSRLLSDRFSAERPKGSFSTLEIQRTEQGDSAMYLCASSLGTGTIARETQYFGPGTRLLVL.

The chain links TRBV6-5 to TRBJ2-7; 8 bases are shared with TRBD1. Germline V gene lookup returns CDR1 MNHEY and CDR2 SVGAGI. The CDR3 has 14 amino acids. V lost 6 bases, J lost 4 bases, and 8 bases stayed unmatched. The CDR3 loop is CASSRGQDRYEQYF. DNA for the CDR3: TGTGCCAGCAGCCGGGGACAGGACCGATACGAGCAGTACTTC.

The rearrangement links TRBV9 to TRBJ2-5, with 7 bases lining up with TRBD1. Matching the DNA end better, TRBJ2-7 makes the J call doubtful. The length of the CDR3 is 13 residues. Looked up from germline, CDR1 is SGDLS and CDR2 is YYNGEE. CDR3 coding DNA: TGTGCCAGCAGCTCGACAGGGTTCTACGAGCAGTACTTC. Its protein is CASSSTGFYEQYF.

The rearrangement uses TRBV29-1 and TRBJ2-3; no definite D call. The CDR3 contains 13 residues. Trimming pared 7 bases from V and 0 bases from J, leaving 11 bases between. Germline V gene lookup returns CDR1 SQVTM and CDR2 ANQGSEA. Here the CDR3 reads CSALLISTDTQYF. The CDR3 DNA reads as TGCAGCGCACTCCTTATCAGCACAGATACGCAGTATTTT.

The chain uses TRBV30 and TRBJ2-1, with 8 bases matching TRBD2. The CDR3 spans 15 residues. CDR1 GTSNPN and CDR2 SVGIG come from the germline V gene (reference sequence). V was pared by 3 bases and J by 4 bases, with 8 bases of the junction left unmatched. Written as DNA, the CDR3 is TGTGCCTGGAGCCCAGGGCGGGAGGCTTACAATGAGCAGTTCTTC. This translates into CAWSPGREAYNEQFF.